The entry that follows covers one TCR beta chain sequence. Its specific antigen is unknown. The record has no base qualities; no much larger clone is one base away. The method was the immunoSEQ multiplex PCR assay. Using reverse primers that targeted J gene segments together with forward primers that targeted V gene segments, the TR loci were amplified in a multiplexed PCR. The amplified CDR3 regions were sequenced using the Illumina HiSeq System. Concerning the study's data processing: Closely related reads were merged with a nearest-neighbour algorithm so that PCR and sequencing errors were removed and data were collapsed into unique sequences. Repertoires were summarised in terms of clonality and T cell density, with T cell density defined as TR molecules per amount of genomic DNA input. Public TRs were defined as CDR3 amino acid sequences in at least 80% of unsorted samples, then tested for differential abundance between coeliac and control samples. Each lamina propria sample was queried against a list of a few hundred published gliadin-specific TRB sequences. Disease-group differences in clonality and density were tested with Kruskal-Wallis tests followed by Dunn post-tests. TCRdb limited this immuneACCESS table to in-frame rearrangements with V and J called. A share of clones is missing; checked studies link under half to unresolved V genes, and the rest is unexplained. V and J calls and clone size come straight from that table; D and trimming were deduced from the DNA. Recorded for this sample are around 9,000 clones; 67% of them occurred a single time. Jointly, the top ten make up about 19% of the sample.

Cells were frozen in liquid nitrogen in DMSO/FBS as aliquots of 400,000 to 550,000 cells, with a single aliquot from each fraction going to sequencing. Every one of the 30 study patients had an endoscopy and a small intestinal biopsy. Lamina propria cells were released by collagenase digestion of the biopsy tissue remaining after intraepithelial cell isolation. Genomic DNA was extracted from frozen unsorted cell fractions with the Qiagen DNeasy blood extraction kit. The data are from a study of coeliac disease (dated by TCRdb to the early 2020s). With regard to the full study: Each coeliac patient was placed into one of three groups: newly diagnosed active disease, refractory coeliac disease type I, or disease controlled by a gluten-free diet. Refractory coeliac disease type I was defined by the absence of response to a gluten-free diet for more than 12 months, together with immunophenotypically normal intraepithelial cells. Because high-resolution HLA typing was not available, biased TRBV7-2 usage was queried as a proof of principle. Next-generation sequencing of rearranged TRB and TRG CDR3 regions was applied to small intestinal lymphocyte fractions from coeliac and non-coeliac patients. The goal was to describe the TR repertoires of small intestinal T cells in active coeliac disease, in refractory type I coeliac disease, and in coeliac disease treated with a gluten-free diet. Of the approximately 30 patients in the full study, roughly 22 had coeliac disease confirmed by serology and 8 were controls with non-small intestinal disorders. TRB sequencing worked for samples from 30 or so subjects, and these included 24 paired bulk unsorted intraepithelial and lamina propria cell samples.

The CDR3 spans 14 residues, from the cysteine through the phenylalanine. The DNA shown is the 42-base CDR3, in frame from base 1. V lost 6 bases and J lost 4 bases; the stretch between them is 12 bases long. CDR1 and CDR2 were assigned from the germline V gene as SNHLY and FYNNEI. The paper's findings and limits, for the study overall: Lower clonality than in controls was observed in the TRB and TRG repertoires of active coeliac intraepithelial and lamina propria samples, suggesting that diverse T cells were recruited. The authors considered the approach unsuitable for unbiased detection of gliadin-specific T cells, which are scarce and rarely shared between patients. Cross-contamination between compartments was possible, because separating intraepithelial cells from lamina propria cells did not produce high-purity fractions. TRB repertoires were found to be largely private, with most amino acid sequences unique to one sample, and no significant difference in V-gene usage was found between disease groups. Published gliadin-specific TRB sequences were detected in about 45% of the 18 coeliac lamina propria samples but in only 1 of 6 controls.

This clonotype was obtained from a woman aged 60-75 years with celiac disease. The rearranged segments are TRBV2 and TRBJ2-2; a tentative D match to TRBD1 spans 6 bases. The sample was lamina propria lymphocytes from the gut. The cell subset or site label corresponds to: lamina propria cell (LPC) fraction of small intestinal biopsy. The CDR3 here reads CASSTGLGTGELFF. The DNA sequence is given as TGTGCCAGCAGCACAGGGCTGGGCACCGGGGAGCTGTTTTTT.